Below, 20 T cell receptor beta chains from the same sample are listed, as sequenced in a study of molecular identifiers for immune sequencing clone quantification. TCRdb processed the PCR reads anew with MiXCR; each CDR3 protein has one entry. The table shows under 75,000 distinct CDR3 sequences, with under 20% occurring only once. Sequencing was done on a sample of naive CD8+ T cells from blood, with Jurkat cell RNA spiked in. Specified subset: FACS-sorted CD8+CD4-CCR7+CD45RA+ naive T cells. Receptors originate from a human donor in good health. Some libraries in this study had Jurkat cell RNA spiked in.

The chain links TRBV9 to TRBJ2-7, with TRBD1 matching 7 bases. The ends lost 7 bases at V and 2 bases at J; junction bases unmatched: 18. The CDR3 has 17 amino acids. Germline V gene lookup returns CDR1 SGDLS and CDR2 YYNGEE. The CDR3 spells CASSDEPVGDSPYEQYF. The CDR3 bases are TGTGCCAGCTCCGATGAGCCGGTGGGGGACAGCCCCTACGAGCAGTACTTC.

This chain uses TRBV6-2 or TRBV6-3 with TRBJ2-7; D perhaps matches TRBD1 (6 bases). Deletions cut 2 bases from V and 4 bases from J, with 18 bases between. The CDR3 is made up of 16 amino acids. Germline CDR1 and CDR2: MNHEY and SVGEGT. In DNA, the CDR3 is TGTGCCAGCAGTTACGATAGGGACACGGCAGAATACGAGCAGTACTTC. Translation: CASSYDRDTAEYEQYF.

This clonotype has ten or more counts. DNA of the CDR3: TGTGCCATCAGGGTTTCCCGTGATACGCAGTATTTT. Encoded protein: CAIRVSRDTQYF. The V gene is TRBV10-3, the J gene TRBJ2-3; D is unresolved. The germline V gene encodes CDR1 ENHRY and CDR2 SYGVKD. The CDR3 loop spans 12 amino acids. V lost 6 bases and J lost 6, with 10 bases in between.

This clonotype was observed many times. CDR3 coding DNA: TGTGCCAGCAGTTTCTGGCGAGATCAGCCCCAGCATTTT. Protein: CASSFWRDQPQHF. The chain recombines TRBV27 with TRBJ1-5; D gene ambiguous. The CDR3 totals 13 residues. Germline CDR1 MNHEY, CDR2 SMNVEV (reference sequence). The germline V and J ends were trimmed by 3 bases and 5 bases, with 8 bases remaining between them.

This clonotype was counted many times. The V gene is TRBV4-2, the J gene TRBJ2-3; 8 bases align to TRBD2. From germline, CDR1 is LGHNA and CDR2 YNFKEQ. The CDR3 length is 16 residues. V dropped 0 bases and J dropped 3; count of bases not matched to a gene: 5. CDR3 nucleotides: TGTGCCAGCAGCCAAGATCAAGCGGGAGAGACAGATACGCAGTATTTT. Residues: CASSQDQAGETDTQYF.

This clonotype was recorded many times. CDR3 amino acids: CSVETSGRDNEQFF. DNA of the CDR3: TGCAGCGTTGAGACTAGCGGCAGAGACAATGAGCAGTTCTTC. V gene TRBV29-1 combines with J gene TRBJ2-1; TRBD2 aligns across 9 bases. The CDR3 has 14 amino acids. Germline V gene sequence: CDR1 SQVTM, CDR2 ANQGSEA. V lost 3 bases to trimming and J lost 5 bases; unmatched junction nucleotides: 5.

There are many counts of this clonotype. CDR3 DNA sequence: TGTGCCAGCAGCCTAGCGGACTTCGAGCAGTACTTC. Protein: CASSLADFEQYF. The chain combines TRBV6-6 with TRBJ2-7; 7 positions match TRBD2. CDR3 length: 12 amino acids. V was clipped by 6 bases and J by 6 bases; unmatched bases: 5. Germline V gene sequence: CDR1 MNHNY, CDR2 SVGAGI (reference sequence).

The table lists this clonotype with many counts. V is TRBV7-9 and J is TRBJ2-1, with a weak D call TRBD2 (6 bases). The V end lost 5 bases, the J end lost 2 bases, and 13 bases lay between the germline ends. The CDR3 is 15 amino acids. Germline CDR1 reads SEHNR; CDR2 reads FQNEAQ (reference sequence). The CDR3 DNA reads TGTGCCAGCAGCGGCACTAGCCTCCCCTACAATGAGCAGTTCTTC. Translated, it gives CASSGTSLPYNEQFF.

Points on this clonotype: This could be a read error, since a much larger clone is one nucleotide away. The chain employs TRBV6-1 and TRBJ2-1; TRBD2 matches 10 bases. The CDR3 loop spans 16 amino acids. The V gene end was trimmed by 5 bases and the J gene end by 9 bases; junction bases not matched to a gene: 13. CDR1 is MNHNS, CDR2 SASEGT, per germline. The CDR3 loop reads CASSYYTSGIDSEQFF. The DNA for the CDR3 is TGTGCCAGCAGTTACTATACTAGCGGGATTGACAGTGAGCAGTTCTTC.

This clonotype was seen repeatedly, ten times or more. A junction boundary mismatches the germline segment, possibly from a read error. In nucleotides, the CDR3 is TGTGCCAGCAGCTCGCCAGTAATCGTTCGGGGCTTCCTCACAGATGCGCAGTATTTT. This gives the protein CASSSPVIVRGFLTDAQYF. The chain recombines TRBV7-2 with TRBJ2-3; D is tentatively TRBD1 or TRBD2 (5 bases each). Germline loops: CDR1 SGHTA, CDR2 FQGNSA. The CDR3 has 19 amino acids.

In this sample, this clonotype turned up many times. The chain carries TRBV20-1 and TRBJ1-6, with 9 bases fitting TRBD1. Germline V gene sequence: CDR1 DFQATT, CDR2 SNEGSKA (reference sequence). After removal of 6 bases from V and 4 bases from J, the junction contained 13 bases not matched to a gene. The CDR3 has 17 residues. The CDR3 region is CSARPVETGGYNSPLHF. CDR3 sequence (DNA): TGCAGTGCCAGACCGGTAGAGACAGGGGGGTATAATTCACCCCTCCACTTT.

This clonotype showed up many times. One end of the junction varies from germline; a read error may be responsible. In DNA form, the CDR3 reads TGCAGTGCAAGAGGGACTAGCGGTTCCGGGGAGCTGTTTTTT. Translation: CSARGTSGSGELFF. The chain links TRBV20-1 to TRBJ2-2; 11 bases align to TRBD2. CDR1 and CDR2 (germline): DFQATT, SNEGSKA (reference sequence). The CDR3 spans 14 residues.

This clonotype was seen many times. The chain employs TRBV4-3 and TRBJ2-7, with 12 bases identical to TRBD2. This CDR3 comprises 15 residues. The germline gives CDR1 LGHNA, CDR2 YSLEER. V shed 2 bases and J 3 bases; nucleotides not matched to a gene: 2. The CDR3 region is CASSQLAGGLYEQYF. As DNA, the CDR3 is TGCGCCAGCAGCCAACTAGCGGGAGGGCTCTACGAGCAGTACTTC.

This clonotype appeared a single time. The chain has TRBV28 and TRBJ2-7; maybe TRBD2 (6 bases). Germline CDR1 MDHEN, CDR2 SYDVKM. Trimming took 3 bases from V and 0 from J, leaving 24 bases between them. This CDR3 has 19 residues. The CDR3 DNA sequence: TGTGCCAGCAGTTTGAGGACCAGCCTAGCGAATCCGAGCTCCTACGAGCAGTACTTC. This gives the protein CASSLRTSLANPSSYEQYF.

This clonotype was counted ten times or more. This chain uses TRBV27 with TRBJ1-5; D is perhaps TRBD1 (5 bases). CDR3 size: 13 residues. The V gene's germline CDR1 is MNHEY and CDR2 SMNVEV (reference sequence). The germline V and J ends were trimmed by 3 bases and 7 bases, with 10 bases remaining between them. The DNA of the CDR3 is TGTGCCAGCAGTTTCAGCGAGGGGCAGCCCCAGCATTTT. The encoded protein is CASSFSEGQPQHF.

A note on this clonotype: This may stem from a read error, because a much larger clone lies one nucleotide away. CDR3 in amino acids: CASGLKEPQGHEQYF. CDR3 nucleotide sequence: TGCGCCAGCGGCCTAAAGGAGCCCCAAGGCCACGAGCAGTACTTC. The chain links TRBV5-1 to TRBJ2-7, with D uncertain. Germline V gene data show CDR1 as SGHRS and CDR2 as YFSETQ. V was shortened by 7 bases and J by 5 bases, with 22 bases between the two germline ends. The CDR3 contains 15 residues.

This clonotype was detected ten times or more. The chain joins TRBV28 to TRBJ1-1; D not resolved. V was cut by 4 bases and J by 0 bases, with 15 bases left in between. This CDR3 is built from 16 residues. The germline V gene encodes CDR1 MDHEN and CDR2 SYDVKM. CDR3 residues: CASSSPWLEVNTEAFF. For the CDR3, the DNA is TGTGCCAGCAGTTCCCCTTGGTTGGAGGTGAACACTGAAGCTTTCTTT.

This clonotype has just a few counts. The CDR3 does not end in the conserved phenylalanine or tryptophan, so this is likely a read error. This chain connects TRBV7-8 to TRBJ2-1; D remains unclear. The CDR3 contains 16 residues. Germline loops: CDR1 SGHVS, CDR2 FQNEAQ. Trimming pared 6 bases from V and 1 base from J, leaving 16 bases between. For the CDR3, the DNA is TGTGCCAGCAGGCCCTCGGGCGGCGGTTCCTACAATGAGCAGTTCTCC. This sequence encodes CASRPSGGGSYNEQFS.

This clonotype was picked up a small number of times. The chain combines TRBV19 with TRBJ2-1, with D possibly matching TRBD2 (6 bases). Trimming cost V 8 bases and J 1 base, with 24 bases left between them. The CDR3 is made up of 18 amino acids. Germline V gene lookup returns CDR1 LNHDA and CDR2 SQIVND (reference sequence). The CDR3 DNA follows: TGTGCCAGTTCGGGTCGGGTAGCGGAAGGGGAATCCTACAATGAGCAGTTCTTC. It codes for CASSGRVAEGESYNEQFF.

This clonotype has a count of ten or more. The chain couples TRBV3-1 to TRBJ2-7, with D uncertain. The V gene's germline CDR1 is LGHDT and CDR2 YNNKEL (reference sequence). V was clipped by 5 bases and J by 4 bases, with 9 bases between them. The CDR3 totals 12 residues. CDR3 DNA: TGTGCCAGCAGCGAGCAGTATTACGAGCAGTACTTC. This translates into CASSEQYYEQYF.